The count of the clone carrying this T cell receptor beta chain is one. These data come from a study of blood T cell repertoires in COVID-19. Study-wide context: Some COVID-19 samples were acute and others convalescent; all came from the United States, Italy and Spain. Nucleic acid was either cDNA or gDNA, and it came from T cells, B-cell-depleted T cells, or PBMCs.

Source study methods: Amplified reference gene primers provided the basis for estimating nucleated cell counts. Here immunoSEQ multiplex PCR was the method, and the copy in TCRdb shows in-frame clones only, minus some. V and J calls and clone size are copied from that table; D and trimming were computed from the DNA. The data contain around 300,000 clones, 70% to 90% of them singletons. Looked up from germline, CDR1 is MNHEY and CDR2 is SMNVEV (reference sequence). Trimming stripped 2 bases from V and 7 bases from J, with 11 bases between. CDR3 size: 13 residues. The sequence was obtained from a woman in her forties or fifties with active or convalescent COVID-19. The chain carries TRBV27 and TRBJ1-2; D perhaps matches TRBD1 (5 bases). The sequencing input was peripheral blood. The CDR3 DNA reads TGTGCCAGCAGTTTAAACAGGATGTCTGGCTACACCTTC. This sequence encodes CASSLNRMSGYTF.